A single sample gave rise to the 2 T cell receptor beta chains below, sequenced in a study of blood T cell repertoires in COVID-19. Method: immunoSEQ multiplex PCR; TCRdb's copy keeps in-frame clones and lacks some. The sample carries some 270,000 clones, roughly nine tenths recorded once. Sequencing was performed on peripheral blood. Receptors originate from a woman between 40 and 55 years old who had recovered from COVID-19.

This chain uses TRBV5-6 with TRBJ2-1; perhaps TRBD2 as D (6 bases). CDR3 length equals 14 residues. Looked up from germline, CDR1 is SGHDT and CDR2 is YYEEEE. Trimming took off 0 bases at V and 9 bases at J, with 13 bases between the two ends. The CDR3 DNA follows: TGTGCCAGCAGCTTGGGACTAGAGGGTGCTGAGCAGTTCTTC. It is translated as CASSLGLEGAEQFF.

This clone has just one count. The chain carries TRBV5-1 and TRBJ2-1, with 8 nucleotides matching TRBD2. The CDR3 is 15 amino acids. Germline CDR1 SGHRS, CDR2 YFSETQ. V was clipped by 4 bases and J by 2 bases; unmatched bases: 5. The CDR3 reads CASSPTLAAYNEQFF. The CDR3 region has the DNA TGCGCCAGCAGCCCGACACTAGCGGCCTACAATGAGCAGTTCTTC. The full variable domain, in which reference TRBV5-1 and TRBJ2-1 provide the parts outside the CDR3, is KAGVTQTPRYLIKTRGQQVTLSCSPISGHRSVSWYQQTPGQGLQFLFEYFSETQRNKGNFPGRFSGRQFSNSRSEMNVSTLELGDSALYLCASSPTLAAYNEQFFGPGTRLTVL.